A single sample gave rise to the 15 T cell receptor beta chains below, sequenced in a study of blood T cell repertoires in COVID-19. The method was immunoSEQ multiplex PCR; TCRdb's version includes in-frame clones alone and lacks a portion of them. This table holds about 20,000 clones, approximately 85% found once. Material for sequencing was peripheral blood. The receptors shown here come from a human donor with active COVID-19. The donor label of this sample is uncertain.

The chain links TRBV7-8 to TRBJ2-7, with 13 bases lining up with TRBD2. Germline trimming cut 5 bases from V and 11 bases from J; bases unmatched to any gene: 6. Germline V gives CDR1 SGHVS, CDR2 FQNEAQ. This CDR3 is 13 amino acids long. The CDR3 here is CASSTGTSGTKYF. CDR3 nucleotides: TGTGCCAGCAGCACCGGGACTAGCGGGACTAAGTACTTC.

CDR3 amino acids: CATHPGRTGELFF. The DNA for the CDR3 is TGTGCCACCCACCCCGGGAGGACCGGGGAGCTGTTTTTT. This chain joins TRBV19 and TRBJ2-2; 7 bases align to TRBD2. CDR3 size: 13 residues. Germline V gene sequence: CDR1 LNHDA, CDR2 SQIVND (reference sequence). The J segment lost 5 bases and the V segment lost 10 bases, leaving 7 bases of the junction unmatched.

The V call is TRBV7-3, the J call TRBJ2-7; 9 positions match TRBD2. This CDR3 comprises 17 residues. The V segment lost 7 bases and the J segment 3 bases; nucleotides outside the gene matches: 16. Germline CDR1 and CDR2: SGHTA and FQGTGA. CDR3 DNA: TGTGCCAGCAACCCCTACATAGCGGGGGAAACGAGCTACGAGCAGTACTTC. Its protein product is CASNPYIAGETSYEQYF.

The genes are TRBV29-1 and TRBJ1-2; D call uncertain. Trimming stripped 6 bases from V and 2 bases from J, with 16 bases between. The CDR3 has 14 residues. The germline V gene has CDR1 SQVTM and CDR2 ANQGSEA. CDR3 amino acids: CSVPTEGGNYGYTF. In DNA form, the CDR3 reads TGCAGCGTCCCTACGGAGGGAGGCAACTATGGCTACACCTTC.

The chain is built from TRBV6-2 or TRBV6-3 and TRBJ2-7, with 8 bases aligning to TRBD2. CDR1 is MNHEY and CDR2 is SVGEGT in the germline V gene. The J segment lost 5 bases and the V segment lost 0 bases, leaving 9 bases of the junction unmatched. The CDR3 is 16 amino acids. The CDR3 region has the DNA TGTGCCAGCAGTTACTCGTTGTCTAGCGGGTTCCACGAGCAGTACTTC. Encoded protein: CASSYSLSSGFHEQYF.

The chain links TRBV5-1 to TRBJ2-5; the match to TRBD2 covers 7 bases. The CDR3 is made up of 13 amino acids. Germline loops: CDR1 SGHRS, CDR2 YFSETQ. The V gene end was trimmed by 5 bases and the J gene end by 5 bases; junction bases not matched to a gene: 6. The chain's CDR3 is CASSPTSRETQYF. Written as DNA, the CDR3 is TGCGCCAGCAGTCCGACTAGCCGGGAGACCCAGTACTTC.

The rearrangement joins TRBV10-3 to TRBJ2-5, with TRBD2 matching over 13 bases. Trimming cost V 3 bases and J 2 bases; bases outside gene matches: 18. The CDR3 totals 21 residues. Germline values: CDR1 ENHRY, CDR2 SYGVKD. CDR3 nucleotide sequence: TGTGCCATCAGTGATCCAGGACTAGCGGGGGTTGCGAGGCCCATACAAGAGACCCAGTACTTC. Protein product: CAISDPGLAGVARPIQETQYF.

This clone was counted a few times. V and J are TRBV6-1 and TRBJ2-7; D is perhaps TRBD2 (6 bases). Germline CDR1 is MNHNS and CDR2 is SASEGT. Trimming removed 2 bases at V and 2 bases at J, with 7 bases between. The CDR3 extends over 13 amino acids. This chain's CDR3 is CASSERGTYEQYF. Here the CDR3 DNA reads TGTGCCAGCAGTGAACGGGGGACCTACGAGCAGTACTTC.

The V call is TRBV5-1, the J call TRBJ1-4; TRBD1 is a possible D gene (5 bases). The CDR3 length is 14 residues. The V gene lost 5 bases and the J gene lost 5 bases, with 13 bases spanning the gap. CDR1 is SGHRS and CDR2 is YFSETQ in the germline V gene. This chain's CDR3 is CASSNRGLNEKLFF. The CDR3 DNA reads TGCGCCAGCAGTAACCGGGGACTAAATGAAAAACTGTTTTTT.

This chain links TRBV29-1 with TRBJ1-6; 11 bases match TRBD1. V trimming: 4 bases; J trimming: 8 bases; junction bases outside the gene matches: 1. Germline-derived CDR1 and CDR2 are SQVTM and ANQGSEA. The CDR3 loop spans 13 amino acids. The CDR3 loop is CSVGDRGDSPLHF. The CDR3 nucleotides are TGCAGCGTTGGGGACAGGGGGGATTCACCCCTCCACTTT.

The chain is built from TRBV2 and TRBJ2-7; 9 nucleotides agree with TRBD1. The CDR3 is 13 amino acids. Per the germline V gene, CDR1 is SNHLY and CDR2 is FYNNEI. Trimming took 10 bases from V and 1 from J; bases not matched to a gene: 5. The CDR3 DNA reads TGTGCCACGCGGGACAGGGCATCCTACGAGCAGTACTTC. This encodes CATRDRASYEQYF.

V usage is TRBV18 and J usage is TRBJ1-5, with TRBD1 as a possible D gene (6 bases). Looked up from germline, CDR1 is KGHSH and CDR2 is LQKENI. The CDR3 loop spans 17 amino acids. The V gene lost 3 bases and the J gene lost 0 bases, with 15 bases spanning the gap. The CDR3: CASSPRLTGFSNQPQHF. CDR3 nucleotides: TGTGCCAGCTCACCTCGGCTTACAGGGTTTAGCAATCAGCCCCAGCATTTT.

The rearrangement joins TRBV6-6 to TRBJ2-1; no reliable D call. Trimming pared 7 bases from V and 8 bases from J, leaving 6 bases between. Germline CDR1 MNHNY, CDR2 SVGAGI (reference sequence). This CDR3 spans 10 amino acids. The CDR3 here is CASKLDEQFF. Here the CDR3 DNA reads TGTGCCAGCAAACTGGATGAGCAGTTCTTC.

CDR3 amino acids: CASSPLGTSGTSQFF. In DNA form, the CDR3 reads TGTGCCAGCAGCCCACTAGGGACTAGCGGGACGTCCCAGTTCTTC. The chain employs TRBV3-1 (or the pseudogene TRBV3-2) and TRBJ2-1, with 13 positions matching TRBD2. Germline V lookup: CDR1 LGHDT, CDR2 YNNKEL (reference sequence). The CDR3 runs to 15 residues. J lost 13 bases, V lost 4 bases, and 10 bases had no gene match.

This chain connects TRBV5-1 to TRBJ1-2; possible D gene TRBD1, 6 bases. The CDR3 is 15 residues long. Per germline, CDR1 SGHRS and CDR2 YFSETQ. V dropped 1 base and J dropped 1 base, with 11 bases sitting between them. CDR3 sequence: CASSLIAQGNYGYTF. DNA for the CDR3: TGCGCCAGCAGCTTGATTGCACAGGGTAACTATGGCTACACCTTC.